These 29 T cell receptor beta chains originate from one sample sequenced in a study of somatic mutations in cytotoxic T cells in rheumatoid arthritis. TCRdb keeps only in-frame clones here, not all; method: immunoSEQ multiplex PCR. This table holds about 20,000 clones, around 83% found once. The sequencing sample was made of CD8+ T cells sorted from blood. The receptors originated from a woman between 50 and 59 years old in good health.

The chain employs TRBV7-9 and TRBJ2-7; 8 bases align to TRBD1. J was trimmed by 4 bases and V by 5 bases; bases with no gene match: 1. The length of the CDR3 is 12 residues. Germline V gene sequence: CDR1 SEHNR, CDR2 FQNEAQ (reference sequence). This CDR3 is CASSRQGYEQYF. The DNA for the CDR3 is TGTGCCAGCAGCCGACAGGGGTACGAGCAGTACTTC.

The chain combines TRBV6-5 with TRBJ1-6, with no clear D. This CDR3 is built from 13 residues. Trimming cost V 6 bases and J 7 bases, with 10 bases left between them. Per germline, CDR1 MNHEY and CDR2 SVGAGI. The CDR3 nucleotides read TGTGCCAGCAGCCGCGACCCGAATTCACCCCTCCACTTT. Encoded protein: CASSRDPNSPLHF.

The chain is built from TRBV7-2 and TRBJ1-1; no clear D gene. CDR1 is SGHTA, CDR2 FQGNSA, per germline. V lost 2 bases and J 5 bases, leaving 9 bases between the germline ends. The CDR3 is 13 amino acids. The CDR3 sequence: CASSLNGLTEAFF. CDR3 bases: TGTGCCAGCAGCTTAAACGGGTTGACTGAAGCTTTCTTT.

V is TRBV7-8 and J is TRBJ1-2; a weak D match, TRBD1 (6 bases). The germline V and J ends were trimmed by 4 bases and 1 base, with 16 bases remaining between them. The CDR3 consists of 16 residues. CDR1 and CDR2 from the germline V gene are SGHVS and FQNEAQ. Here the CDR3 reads CASSSGAGGHNYGYTF. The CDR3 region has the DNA TGTGCCAGCAGCTCAGGAGCGGGGGGGCATAACTATGGCTACACCTTC.

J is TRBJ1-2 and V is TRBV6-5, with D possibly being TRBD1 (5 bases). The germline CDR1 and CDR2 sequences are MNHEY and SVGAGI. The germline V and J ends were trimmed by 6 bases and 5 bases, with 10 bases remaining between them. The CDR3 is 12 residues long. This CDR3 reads CASSHGGYGYTF. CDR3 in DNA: TGTGCCAGCAGCCATGGGGGATATGGCTACACCTTC.

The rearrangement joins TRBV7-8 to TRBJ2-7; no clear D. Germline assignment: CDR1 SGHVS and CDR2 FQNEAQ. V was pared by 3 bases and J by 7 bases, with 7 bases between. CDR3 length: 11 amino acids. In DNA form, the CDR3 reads TGTGCCAGCAGCTTTATAGATGAGCAGTACGTC. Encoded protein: CASSFIDEQYV.

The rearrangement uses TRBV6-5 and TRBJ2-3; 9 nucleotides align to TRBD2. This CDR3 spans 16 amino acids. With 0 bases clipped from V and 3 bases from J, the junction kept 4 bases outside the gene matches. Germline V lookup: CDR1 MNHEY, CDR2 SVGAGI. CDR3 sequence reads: CASSYSRLAVTDTQYF. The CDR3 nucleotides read TGTGCCAGCAGTTACTCGCGACTAGCGGTAACAGATACGCAGTATTTT.

CDR3: CASSGSFFMNTEAFF. The CDR3 nucleotides are TGTGCCAGTAGTGGAAGTTTTTTTATGAACACTGAAGCTTTCTTT. The rearrangement links TRBV19 to TRBJ1-1; D is ambiguous. This CDR3 is 15 amino acids long. The V end was cut by 5 bases, the J end by 0 bases, with 13 bases between. Looked up from germline, CDR1 is LNHDA and CDR2 is SQIVND (reference sequence).

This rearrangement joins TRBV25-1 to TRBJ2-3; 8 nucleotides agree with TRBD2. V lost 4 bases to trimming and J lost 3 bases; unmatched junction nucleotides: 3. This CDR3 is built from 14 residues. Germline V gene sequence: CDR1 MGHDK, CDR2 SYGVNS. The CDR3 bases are TGTGCCAGCAGTGTTGGACTAGCAACAGATACGCAGTATTTT. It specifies CASSVGLATDTQYF.

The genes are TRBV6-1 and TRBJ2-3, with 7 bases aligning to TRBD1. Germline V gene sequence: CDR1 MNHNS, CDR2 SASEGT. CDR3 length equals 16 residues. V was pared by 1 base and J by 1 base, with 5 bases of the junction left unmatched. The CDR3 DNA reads TGTGCCAGCAGTGAAGAGGGGGCTTACGGCACAGATACGCAGTATTTT. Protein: CASSEEGAYGTDTQYF.

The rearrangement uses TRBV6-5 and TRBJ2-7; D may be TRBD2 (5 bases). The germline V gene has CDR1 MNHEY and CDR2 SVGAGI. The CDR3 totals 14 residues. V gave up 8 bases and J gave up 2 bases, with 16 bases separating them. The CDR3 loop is CASVLSYGTYEQYV. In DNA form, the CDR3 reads TGTGCCAGCGTTTTGTCGTACGGGACCTACGAGCAGTACGTC.

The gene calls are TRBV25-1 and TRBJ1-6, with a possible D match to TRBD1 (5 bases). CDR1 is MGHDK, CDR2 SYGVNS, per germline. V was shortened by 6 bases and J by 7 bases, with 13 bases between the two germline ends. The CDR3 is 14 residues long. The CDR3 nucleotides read TGTGCCAGCAGACAACCAGGGAGCAATTCACCCCTCCACTTT. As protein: CASRQPGSNSPLHF.

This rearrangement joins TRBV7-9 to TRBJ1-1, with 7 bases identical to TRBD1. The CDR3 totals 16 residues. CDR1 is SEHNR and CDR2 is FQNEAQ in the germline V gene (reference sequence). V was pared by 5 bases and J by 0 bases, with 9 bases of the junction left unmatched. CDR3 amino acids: CASSIPLTGMNTEAFF. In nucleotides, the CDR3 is TGTGCCAGCAGCATCCCTTTGACAGGGATGAACACTGAAGCTTTCTTT.

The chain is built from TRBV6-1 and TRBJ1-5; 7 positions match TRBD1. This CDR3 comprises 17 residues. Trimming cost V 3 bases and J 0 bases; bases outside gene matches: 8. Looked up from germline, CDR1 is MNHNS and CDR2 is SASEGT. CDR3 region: CASSDLQGPFSNQPQHF. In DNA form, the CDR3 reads TGTGCCAGCAGTGACTTACAGGGGCCGTTTAGCAATCAGCCCCAGCATTTT.

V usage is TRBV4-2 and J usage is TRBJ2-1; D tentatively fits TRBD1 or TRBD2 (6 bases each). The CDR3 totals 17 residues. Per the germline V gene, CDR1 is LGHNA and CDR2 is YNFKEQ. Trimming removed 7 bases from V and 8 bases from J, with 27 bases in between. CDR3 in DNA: TGTGCCAGCACCCCGGGAGTTGGTCGGGGGCGCCCAGATGAGCAGTTCTTC. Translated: CASTPGVGRGRPDEQFF.

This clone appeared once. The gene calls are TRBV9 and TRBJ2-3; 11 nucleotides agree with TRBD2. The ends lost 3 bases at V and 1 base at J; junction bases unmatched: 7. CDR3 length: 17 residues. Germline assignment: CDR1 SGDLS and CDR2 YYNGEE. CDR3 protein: CASSAFSGGGGTDTQYF. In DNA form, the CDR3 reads TGTGCCAGCAGCGCGTTTAGCGGGGGGGGTGGCACAGATACGCAGTATTTT.

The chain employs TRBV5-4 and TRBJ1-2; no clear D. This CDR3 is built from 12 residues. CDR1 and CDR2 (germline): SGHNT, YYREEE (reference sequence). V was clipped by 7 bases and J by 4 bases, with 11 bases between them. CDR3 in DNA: TGTGCCAGCTCGGCCACCCTCTATGGCTACACCTTC. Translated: CASSATLYGYTF.

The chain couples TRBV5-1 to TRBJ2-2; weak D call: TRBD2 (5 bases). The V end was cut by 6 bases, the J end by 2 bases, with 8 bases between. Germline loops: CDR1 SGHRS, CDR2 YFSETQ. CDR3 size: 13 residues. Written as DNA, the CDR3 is TGCGCCAGCACCCGGGGAAACACCGGGGAGCTGTTTTTT. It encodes CASTRGNTGELFF.

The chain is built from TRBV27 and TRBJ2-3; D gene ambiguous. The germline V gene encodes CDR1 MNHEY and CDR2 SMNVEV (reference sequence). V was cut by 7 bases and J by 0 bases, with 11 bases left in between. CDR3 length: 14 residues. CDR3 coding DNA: TGTGCCAGCAAGTTTATAGCAAGCACAGATACGCAGTATTTT. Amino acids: CASKFIASTDTQYF.

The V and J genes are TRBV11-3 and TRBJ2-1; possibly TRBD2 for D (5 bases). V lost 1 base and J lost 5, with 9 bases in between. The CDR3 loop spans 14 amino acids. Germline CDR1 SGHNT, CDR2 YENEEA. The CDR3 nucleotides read TGTGCCAGCAGCTTAGCCAGCGGCCACAATGAGCAGTTCTTC. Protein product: CASSLASGHNEQFF.

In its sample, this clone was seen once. CDR3: CASSRASGQEEGWLPNTGELFF. The CDR3 DNA reads TGTGCCAGTAGTAGAGCCTCGGGACAGGAGGAGGGATGGCTTCCGAACACCGGGGAGCTGTTTTTT. The chain recombines TRBV19 with TRBJ2-2; 8 nucleotides align to TRBD1. The CDR3 covers 22 residues. V dropped 4 bases and J dropped 0; count of bases not matched to a gene: 22. CDR1 is LNHDA, CDR2 SQIVND, per germline (reference sequence). The entire variable domain, with the rest obtained from reference TRBV19 and TRBJ2-2, is as follows: DGGITQSPKYLFRKEGQNVTLSCEQNLNHDAMYWYRQDPGQGLRLIYYSQIVNDFQKGDIAEGYSVSREKKESFPLTVTSAQKNPTAFYLCASSRASGQEEGWLPNTGELFFGEGSRLTVL.

The CDR3 nucleotides are TGTGCCAGCAGCTTAGAGAACTGGGGGTACAATGAGCAGTTCTTC. This gives the protein CASSLENWGYNEQFF. This sequence joins TRBV13 and TRBJ2-1, with D perhaps being TRBD1 or TRBD2 (5 bases each). The CDR3 extends over 15 amino acids. Germline V gene lookup returns CDR1 PRHDT and CDR2 FYEKMQ (reference sequence). V dropped 1 base and J dropped 4 bases, with 11 bases sitting between them.

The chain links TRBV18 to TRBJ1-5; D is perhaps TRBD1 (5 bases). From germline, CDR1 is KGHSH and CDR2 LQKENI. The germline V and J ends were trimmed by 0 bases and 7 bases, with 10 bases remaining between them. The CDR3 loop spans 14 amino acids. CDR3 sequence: CASSPPGAGQPQHF. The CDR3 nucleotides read TGTGCCAGCTCACCACCTGGGGCGGGACAGCCCCAGCATTTT.

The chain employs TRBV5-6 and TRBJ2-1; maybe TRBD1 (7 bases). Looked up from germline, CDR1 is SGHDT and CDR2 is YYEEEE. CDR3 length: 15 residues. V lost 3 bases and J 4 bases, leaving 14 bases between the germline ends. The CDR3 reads CASSSQGGAYNEQFF. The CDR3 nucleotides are TGTGCCAGCAGCTCCCAGGGGGGAGCTTACAATGAGCAGTTCTTC.

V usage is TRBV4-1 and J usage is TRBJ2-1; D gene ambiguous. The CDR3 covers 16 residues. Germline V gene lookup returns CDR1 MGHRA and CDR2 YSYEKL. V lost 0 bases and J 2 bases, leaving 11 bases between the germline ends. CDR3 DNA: TGCGCCAGCAGCCAAGATAGGAGCAGTACCTACAATGAGCAGTTCTTC. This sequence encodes CASSQDRSSTYNEQFF.

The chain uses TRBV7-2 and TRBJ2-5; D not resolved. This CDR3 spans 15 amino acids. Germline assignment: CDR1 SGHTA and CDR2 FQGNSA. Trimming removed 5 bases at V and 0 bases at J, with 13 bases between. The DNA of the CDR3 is TGTGCCAGCAGCAACTTTCGTCTGTACCAAGAGACCCAGTACTTC. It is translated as CASSNFRLYQETQYF.

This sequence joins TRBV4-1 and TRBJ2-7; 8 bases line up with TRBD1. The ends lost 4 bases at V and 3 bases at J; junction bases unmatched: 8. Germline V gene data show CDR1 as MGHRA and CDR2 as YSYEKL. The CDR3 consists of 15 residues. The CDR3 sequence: CASSRLRTGSYEQYF. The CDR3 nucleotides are TGCGCCAGCAGCCGCCTAAGGACAGGGAGCTACGAGCAGTACTTC.

CDR3 nucleotides: TGTGCCAGTAAAACAAGCACAGATACGCAGTATTTT. Protein sequence: CASKTSTDTQYF. The chain combines TRBV19 with TRBJ2-3, with no clear D. The CDR3 loop spans 12 amino acids. CDR1 is LNHDA and CDR2 is SQIVND in the germline V gene (reference sequence). V was pared by 7 bases and J by 0 bases, with 5 bases between.

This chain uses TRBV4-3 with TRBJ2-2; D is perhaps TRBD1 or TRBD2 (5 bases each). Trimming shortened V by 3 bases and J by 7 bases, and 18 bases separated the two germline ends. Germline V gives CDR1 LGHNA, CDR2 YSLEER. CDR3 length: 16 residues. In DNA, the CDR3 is TGCGCCAGCAGCCAGAGAGGGGTCCCGAATCACGGGGAGCTGTTTTTT. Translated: CASSQRGVPNHGELFF.